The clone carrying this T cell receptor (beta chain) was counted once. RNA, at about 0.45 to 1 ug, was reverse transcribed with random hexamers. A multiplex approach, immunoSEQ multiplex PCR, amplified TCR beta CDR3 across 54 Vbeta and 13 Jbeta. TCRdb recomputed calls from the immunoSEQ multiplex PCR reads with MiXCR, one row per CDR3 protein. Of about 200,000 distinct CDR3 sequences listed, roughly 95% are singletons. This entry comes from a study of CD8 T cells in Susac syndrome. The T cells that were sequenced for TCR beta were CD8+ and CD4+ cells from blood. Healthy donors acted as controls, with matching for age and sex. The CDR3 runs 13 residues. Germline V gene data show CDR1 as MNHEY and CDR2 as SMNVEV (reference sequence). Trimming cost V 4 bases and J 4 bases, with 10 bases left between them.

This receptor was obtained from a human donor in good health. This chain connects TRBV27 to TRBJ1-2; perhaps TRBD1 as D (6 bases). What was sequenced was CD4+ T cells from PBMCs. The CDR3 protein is CASSYREGYGYTF. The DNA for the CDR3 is TGTGCCAGCAGTTACAGGGAGGGCTATGGCTACACCTTC.